The 15 T cell receptor beta chains below all came from one sample that was sequenced in a study of CD8 T cells in Susac syndrome. An input of roughly 0.45 to 1 ug of RNA was subjected to reverse transcription using random hexamers. From the immunoSEQ multiplex PCR reads, TCRdb called clonotypes with MiXCR, one entry per CDR3 protein. There are under 200,000 distinct CDR3 sequences in the sample; almost 96% occur only once, and roughly 0.098% lies in the top ten. Material for sequencing was CD4+ T cells from PBMCs. These receptors were obtained from a human donor with Susac syndrome.

The chain combines TRBV2 with TRBJ2-1; D is perhaps TRBD1 (5 bases). V gave up 7 bases and J gave up 4 bases, with 8 bases separating them. Germline lookup yields CDR1 SNHLY and CDR2 FYNNEI. This CDR3 region has 12 residues. CDR3 nucleotides: TGTGCCAGCACTGGGGCATACAATGAGCAGTTCTTC. This codes for CASTGAYNEQFF.

The chain is built from TRBV20-1 and TRBJ1-5; D is perhaps TRBD1 (6 bases). The V end was cut by 6 bases, the J end by 6 bases, with 18 bases between. Germline V gene sequence: CDR1 DFQATT, CDR2 SNEGSKA (reference sequence). This CDR3 region has 14 residues. The DNA of the CDR3 is TGCAGTGCCCTCGATGTACAGGGAACTCAGCCCCAGCATTTT. Amino acid sequence: CSALDVQGTQPQHF.

The rearrangement joins TRBV3-1 to TRBJ2-5; TRBD1 or TRBD2 may be the D gene (6 bases each). The CDR3 covers 17 residues. Per germline, CDR1 LGHDT and CDR2 YNNKEL (reference sequence). Deletions cut 7 bases from V and 2 bases from J, with 23 bases between. The DNA for the CDR3 is TGTGCCAGCACTCCTCACGGGGGCACCTGGGGACAAGAGACCCAGTACTTC. Residues: CASTPHGGTWGQETQYF.

This rearrangement joins TRBV5-4 to TRBJ2-5; D not certain. Germline V CDR1 and CDR2: SGHNT, YYREEE (reference sequence). The CDR3 extends over 14 amino acids. V shed 0 bases and J shed 0 bases, with 6 bases lying between them. CDR3 bases: TGTGCCAGCAGCTTGGGTTTTTACCAAGAGACCCAGTACTTC. It yields the protein CASSLGFYQETQYF. The whole variable domain, remainder taken from reference TRBV5-4 and TRBJ2-5, is ETGVTQSPTHLIKTRGQQVTLRCSSQSGHNTVSWYQQALGQGPQFIFQYYREEENGRGNFPPRFSGLQFPNYSSELNVNALELDDSALYLCASSLGFYQETQYFGPGTRLLVL.

This clonotype showed up just a few times. The gene calls are TRBV25-1 and TRBJ2-7; 11 bases match TRBD1. The CDR3 spans 14 residues. Unmatched junction bases numbered 4, after V lost 5 bases and J lost 4 bases. Germline V gene lookup returns CDR1 MGHDK and CDR2 SYGVNS. The CDR3 region is CASSTGTGGYEQYF. In DNA, the CDR3 is TGTGCCAGCAGTACAGGGACAGGGGGGTACGAGCAGTACTTC.

The chain links TRBV2 to TRBJ2-7; D possibly corresponds to TRBD1 (6 bases). Per germline, CDR1 SNHLY and CDR2 FYNNEI. V gave up 7 bases and J gave up 4 bases, with 14 bases separating them. The CDR3 length is 13 residues. CDR3 nucleotides: TGTGCCAGCAAAAAGACAGGACTTTACGAGCAGTACTTC. This gives the protein CASKKTGLYEQYF.

This clonotype came up once. The genes are TRBV5-6 and TRBJ2-1; D may be TRBD2 (6 bases). The V and J ends lost 5 bases and 7 bases respectively, with 10 bases between them. CDR3 length: 12 residues. Germline CDR1 and CDR2: SGHDT and YYEEEE. CDR3 sequence: CASRTGANEQFF. CDR3 sequence (DNA): TGTGCCAGCAGAACGGGAGCGAATGAGCAGTTCTTC.

The chain couples TRBV20-1 to TRBJ1-1, with 7 positions matching TRBD1. With V trimmed by 1 base and J by 2 bases, 7 bases remained unmatched. CDR3 length equals 15 residues. The germline V gene has CDR1 DFQATT and CDR2 SNEGSKA (reference sequence). The CDR3 spells CSARAVTGSNTEAFF. CDR3 nucleotides: TGCAGTGCTAGAGCCGTGACAGGGTCCAACACTGAAGCTTTCTTT.

This chain links TRBV18 with TRBJ1-5, with 7 nucleotides matching TRBD1. The CDR3 runs to 16 residues. Germline V gene data show CDR1 as KGHSH and CDR2 as LQKENI. V lost 6 bases to trimming and J lost 4 bases; unmatched junction nucleotides: 12. CDR3 sequence (DNA): TGTGCCAGCTCCCGAACAGGGGTAGGCGCAAATCAGCCCCAGCATTTT. Encoded protein: CASSRTGVGANQPQHF.

The CDR3 DNA is TGTGCCTGGACCATTCTAGGACGGAACTATGGCTACACCTTC. Its translation is CAWTILGRNYGYTF. The chain uses TRBV30 and TRBJ1-2; no clear D. V was trimmed by 4 bases and J by 2 bases, leaving 14 bases between them. The germline V gene encodes CDR1 GTSNPN and CDR2 SVGIG (reference sequence). The CDR3 sequence is 14 residues long.

This chain links TRBV12-3 or TRBV12-4 with TRBJ2-2; 9 bases match TRBD1. The ends lost 1 base at V and 4 bases at J; junction bases unmatched: 7. The CDR3 has 17 residues. CDR3 nucleotides: TGTGCCAGCAGTTTAGTTTGGGGGACAGGGCGCACCGGGGAGCTGTTTTTT. This codes for CASSLVWGTGRTGELFF.

V gene TRBV30 combines with J gene TRBJ1-2; unclear D gene. This CDR3 is 11 amino acids long. The germline V and J ends were trimmed by 3 bases and 8 bases, with 10 bases remaining between them. Germline assignment: CDR1 GTSNPN and CDR2 SVGIG (reference sequence). CDR3 protein: CAWRTFYGYTF. DNA for the CDR3: TGTGCCTGGAGGACATTTTACGGCTACACCTTC.

V usage is TRBV2 and J usage is TRBJ2-5; TRBD2 agrees at 9 bases. The ends lost 5 bases at V and 5 bases at J; junction bases unmatched: 3. There are 13 residues in the CDR3. Germline V gene data show CDR1 as SNHLY and CDR2 as FYNNEI. The chain's CDR3 is CASSLGLAETQYF. Written as DNA, the CDR3 is TGTGCCAGCAGTCTGGGACTAGCTGAGACCCAGTACTTC.

The J gene is TRBJ1-6, the V gene TRBV2; TRBD1 matches at 7 bases. The J segment lost 9 bases and the V segment lost 6 bases, leaving 5 bases of the junction unmatched. The CDR3 is 13 amino acids. Per the germline V gene, CDR1 is SNHLY and CDR2 is FYNNEI. As DNA, the CDR3 is TGTGCCAGCAGCCGGGACAGTGGTTCACCCCTCCACTTT. This encodes CASSRDSGSPLHF.

The chain has TRBV4-3 and TRBJ2-1, with 10 bases fitting TRBD1. This CDR3 contains 15 residues. V trimming: 3 bases; J trimming: 8 bases; junction bases outside the gene matches: 7. CDR1 is LGHNA, CDR2 YSLEER, per germline. CDR3 bases: TGCGCCAGCAGCCACATAGGACAGGGGGGGCATGAGCAGTTCTTC. This encodes CASSHIGQGGHEQFF.